The table lists the clone carrying this T cell receptor beta chain with many counts. TCRdb fed the reads into MiXCR, producing one record per CDR3 protein. The table has 130,000 or so distinct CDR3 sequences, 5.5% to 8% seen once; the top ten hold roughly 18%. This entry belongs to a study of T cell repertoires in cytomegalovirus infection. The germline CDR1 and CDR2 sequences are LGHNA and YSLEER. The CDR3 is 15 residues long. The germline V and J ends were trimmed by 1 base and 1 base, with 10 bases remaining between them. This sequence joins TRBV4-3 and TRBJ1-1; tentative D call: TRBD1 (6 bases). This receptor was obtained from a human donor in good health (CMV status not recorded). Some clones in this sample may be carry-over from other donors' samples. Material: PBMCs. The CDR3 is CASSQATQGNTEAFF. CDR3 sequence (DNA): TGCGCCAGCAGCCAAGCCACACAGGGGAACACTGAAGCTTTCTTT.